This T cell receptor beta chain was found in a study of T cell responses to AZD1222 COVID-19 vaccine. Measured with immunoSEQ multiplex PCR; TCRdb has only the in-frame clones, and not every one. The sample yields approximately 150,000 clones, roughly nine tenths seen once. Study conclusions and caveats: CD4 TCRs covered the whole spike, strongest at regions 160-218 and 743-854.

Note on this clone: The antigen remains unidentified.

Trimming removed 3 bases at V and 7 bases at J, with 19 bases between. Germline CDR1 is SGHRS and CDR2 is YFSETQ. The CDR3 consists of 15 residues. The TCR was taken from an adult who received the AZD1222 COVID-19 vaccine. This rearrangement joins TRBV5-1 to TRBJ1-1, with no clear D. The input for sequencing was peripheral blood, taken 28 days after the second AZD1222 dose. The CDR3 nucleotides are TGCGCCAGCAGCTCGAATAACGGGGTGGAAGGTGAAGCTTTCTTT. Protein: CASSSNNGVEGEAFF. Full variable domain (remainder filled in from reference TRBV5-1 and TRBJ1-1): KAGVTQTPRYLIKTRGQQVTLSCSPISGHRSVSWYQQTPGQGLQFLFEYFSETQRNKGNFPGRFSGRQFSNSRSEMNVSTLELGDSALYLCASSSNNGVEGEAFFGQGTRLTVV.